This TCR beta chain derives from a study of blood T cell repertoires in COVID-19. On the study more broadly: Spain, Italy and the United States supplied samples that represented acute and convalescent COVID-19.

The CDR3 sequence is 14 residues long. V was clipped by 2 bases and J by 4 bases, with 12 bases between them. CDR1 is SGHDT, CDR2 YYEEEE, per germline. Produced via immunoSEQ multiplex PCR; TCRdb's table is partial and in-frame only. The sample yields approximately 54,000 clones, 85% to 95% seen once. The sample consisted of peripheral blood. This TCR derives from a middle-aged man with acute or convalescent COVID-19. This chain links TRBV5-6 with TRBJ1-1; D unclear. CDR3 coding DNA: TGTGCCAGCAGCTTTAAGGCCACGGGCACTGAAGCTTTCTTT. Encoded protein: CASSFKATGTEAFF.